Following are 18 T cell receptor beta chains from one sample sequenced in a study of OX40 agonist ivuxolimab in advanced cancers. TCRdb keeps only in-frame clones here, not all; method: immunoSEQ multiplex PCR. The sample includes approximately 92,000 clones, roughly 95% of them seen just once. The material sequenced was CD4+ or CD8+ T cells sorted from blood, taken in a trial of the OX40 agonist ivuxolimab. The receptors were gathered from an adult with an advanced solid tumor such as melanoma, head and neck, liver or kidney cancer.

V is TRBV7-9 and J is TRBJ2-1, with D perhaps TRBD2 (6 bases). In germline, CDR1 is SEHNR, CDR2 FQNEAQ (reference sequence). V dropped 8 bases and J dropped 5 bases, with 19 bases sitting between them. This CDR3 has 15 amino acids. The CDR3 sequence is CASVDGGSLHNEQFF. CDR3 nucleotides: TGTGCCAGCGTCGATGGGGGGAGCTTGCACAATGAGCAGTTCTTC. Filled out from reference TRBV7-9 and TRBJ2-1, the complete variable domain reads DTGVSQNPRHKITKRGQNVTFRCDPISEHNRLYWYRQTLGQGPEFLTYFQNEAQLEKSRLLSDRFSAERPKGSFSTLEIQRTEQGDSAMYLCASVDGGSLHNEQFFGPGTRLTVL.

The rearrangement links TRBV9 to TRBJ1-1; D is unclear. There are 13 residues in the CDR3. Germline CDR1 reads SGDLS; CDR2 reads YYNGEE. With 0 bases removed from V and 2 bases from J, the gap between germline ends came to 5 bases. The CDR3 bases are TGTGCCAGCAGCGTAGGAACCAACACTGAAGCTTTCTTT. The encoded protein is CASSVGTNTEAFF.

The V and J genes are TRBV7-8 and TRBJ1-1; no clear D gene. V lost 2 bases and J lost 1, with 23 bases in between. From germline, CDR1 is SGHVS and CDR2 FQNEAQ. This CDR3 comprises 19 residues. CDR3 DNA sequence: TGTGCCAGCAGCTTATTTAGTTTGGAGGCCCCTCGGGGGAACACTGAAGCTTTCTTT. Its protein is CASSLFSLEAPRGNTEAFF.

CDR3 DNA sequence: TGCGCCAGCAGCTTGGATCCGGTTAACTATGGCTACACCTTC. Its translation is CASSLDPVNYGYTF. The chain recombines TRBV5-1 with TRBJ1-2; D is unresolved. This CDR3 comprises 14 residues. The germline V gene has CDR1 SGHRS and CDR2 YFSETQ. V lost 0 bases and J lost 1, with 7 bases in between.

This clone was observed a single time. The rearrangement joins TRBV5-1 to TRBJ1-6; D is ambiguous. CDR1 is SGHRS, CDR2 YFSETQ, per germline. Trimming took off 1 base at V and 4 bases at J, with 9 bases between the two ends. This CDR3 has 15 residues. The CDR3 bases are TGCGCCAGCAGCTTGAGTCCGGAATATAATTCACCCCTCCACTTT. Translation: CASSLSPEYNSPLHF. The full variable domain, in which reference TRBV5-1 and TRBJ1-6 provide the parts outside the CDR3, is KAGVTQTPRYLIKTRGQQVTLSCSPISGHRSVSWYQQTPGQGLQFLFEYFSETQRNKGNFPGRFSGRQFSNSRSEMNVSTLELGDSALYLCASSLSPEYNSPLHFGNGTRLTVT.

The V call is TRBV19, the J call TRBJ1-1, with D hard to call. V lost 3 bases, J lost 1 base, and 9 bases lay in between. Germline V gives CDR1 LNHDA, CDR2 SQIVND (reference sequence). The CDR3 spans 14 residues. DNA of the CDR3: TGTGCCAGTAGTATTGTGTTGGAGAACACTGAAGCTTTCTTT. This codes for CASSIVLENTEAFF. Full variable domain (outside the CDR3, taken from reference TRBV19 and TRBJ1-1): DGGITQSPKYLFRKEGQNVTLSCEQNLNHDAMYWYRQDPGQGLRLIYYSQIVNDFQKGDIAEGYSVSREKKESFPLTVTSAQKNPTAFYLCASSIVLENTEAFFGQGTRLTVV.

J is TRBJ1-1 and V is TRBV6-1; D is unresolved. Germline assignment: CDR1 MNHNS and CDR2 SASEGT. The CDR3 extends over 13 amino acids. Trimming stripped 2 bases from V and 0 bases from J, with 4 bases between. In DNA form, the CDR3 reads TGTGCCAGCAGTGAACAGTTGAACACTGAAGCTTTCTTT. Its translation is CASSEQLNTEAFF.

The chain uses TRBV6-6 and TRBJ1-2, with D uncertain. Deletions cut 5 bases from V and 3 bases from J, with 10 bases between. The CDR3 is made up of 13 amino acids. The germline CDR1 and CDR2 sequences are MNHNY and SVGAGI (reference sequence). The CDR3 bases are TGTGCCAGCAGTCCCCTTCGGGACTATGGCTACACCTTC. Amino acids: CASSPLRDYGYTF.

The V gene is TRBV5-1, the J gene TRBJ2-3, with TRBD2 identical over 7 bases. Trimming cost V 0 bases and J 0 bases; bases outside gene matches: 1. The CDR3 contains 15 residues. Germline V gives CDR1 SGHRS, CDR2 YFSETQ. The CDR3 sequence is CASSLGGSSTDTQYF. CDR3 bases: TGCGCCAGCAGCTTGGGCGGGAGTAGCACAGATACGCAGTATTTT.

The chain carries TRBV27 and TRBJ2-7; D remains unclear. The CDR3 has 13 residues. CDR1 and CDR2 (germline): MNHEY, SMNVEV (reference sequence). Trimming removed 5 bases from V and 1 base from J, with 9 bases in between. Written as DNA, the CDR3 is TGTGCCAGCAGTGCTCAACGGTCCTACGAGCAGTACTTC. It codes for CASSAQRSYEQYF.

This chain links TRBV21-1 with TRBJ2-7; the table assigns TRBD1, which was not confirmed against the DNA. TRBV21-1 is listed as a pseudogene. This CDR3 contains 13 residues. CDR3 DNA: TGTGCCAGCAGCGCGCCAGGGTCCTACGAGCAGTACTTC. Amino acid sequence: CASSAPGSYEQYF.

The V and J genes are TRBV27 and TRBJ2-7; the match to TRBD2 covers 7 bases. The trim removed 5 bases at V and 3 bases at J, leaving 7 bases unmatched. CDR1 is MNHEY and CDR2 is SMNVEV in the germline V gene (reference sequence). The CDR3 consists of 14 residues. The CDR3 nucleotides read TGTGCCAGCAGTCTTACCTCGGGGGGCTACGAGCAGTACTTC. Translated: CASSLTSGGYEQYF.

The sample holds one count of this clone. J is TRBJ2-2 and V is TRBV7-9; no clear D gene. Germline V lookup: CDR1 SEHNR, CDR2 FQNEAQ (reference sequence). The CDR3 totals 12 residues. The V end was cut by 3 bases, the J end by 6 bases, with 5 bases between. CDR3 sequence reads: CASSFNPGELFF. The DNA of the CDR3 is TGTGCCAGCAGCTTTAACCCCGGGGAGCTGTTTTTT.

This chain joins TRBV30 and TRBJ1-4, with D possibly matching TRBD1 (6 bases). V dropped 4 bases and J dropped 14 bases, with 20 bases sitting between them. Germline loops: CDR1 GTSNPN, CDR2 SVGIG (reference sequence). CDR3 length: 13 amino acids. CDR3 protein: CAWTHRSGTWLFF. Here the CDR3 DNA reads TGTGCCTGGACCCATAGAAGCGGGACATGGCTGTTTTTT.

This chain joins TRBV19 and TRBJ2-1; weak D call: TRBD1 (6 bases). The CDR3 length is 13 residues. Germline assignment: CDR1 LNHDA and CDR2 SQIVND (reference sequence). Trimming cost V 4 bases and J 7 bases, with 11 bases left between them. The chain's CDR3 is CASSTSTGNEQFF. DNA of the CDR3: TGTGCCAGTAGTACCTCAACAGGGAATGAGCAGTTCTTC.

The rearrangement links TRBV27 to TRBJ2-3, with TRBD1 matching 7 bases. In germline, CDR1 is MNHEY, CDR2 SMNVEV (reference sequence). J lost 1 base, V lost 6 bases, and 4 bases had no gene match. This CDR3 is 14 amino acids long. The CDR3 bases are TGTGCCAGCAGCCTAGGACAGGGCACAGATACGCAGTATTTT. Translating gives CASSLGQGTDTQYF.

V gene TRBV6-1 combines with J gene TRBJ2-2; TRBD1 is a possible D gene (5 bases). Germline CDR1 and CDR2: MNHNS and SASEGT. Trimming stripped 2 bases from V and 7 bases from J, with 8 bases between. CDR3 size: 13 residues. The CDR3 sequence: CASSEPGIGELFF. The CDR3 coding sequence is TGTGCCAGCAGTGAACCAGGGATCGGGGAGCTGTTTTTT.

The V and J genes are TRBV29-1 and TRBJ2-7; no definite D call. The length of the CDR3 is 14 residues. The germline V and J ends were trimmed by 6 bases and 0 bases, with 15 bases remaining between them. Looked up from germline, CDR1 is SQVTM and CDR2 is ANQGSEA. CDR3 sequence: CSVERSGYSYEQYF. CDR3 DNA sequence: TGCAGCGTGGAGAGGTCAGGCTACTCCTACGAGCAGTACTTC.